A selection of T cell receptor beta chains follows, all from one sample in a study of identical twins' blood T cells. Each CDR3 protein is one row after TCRdb ran MiXCR on the 5' RACE reads. The sample consists of 300,000 to 450,000 distinct CDR3 sequences, around 30% of them appearing once. Sequenced input: PBMCs. The receptors stem from a woman aged 18-49 years in good health. Both conserved end residues are part of each CDR3. D genes are given only for firm matches. Not every row has a clone size; where given, it reads once, few, many or a size class.

D	size	V	J	DNA	CDR3
NA	many	TRBV2	TRBJ2-2	TGTGCCAGCCTCCGGGAGAGTAACACCGGGGAGCTGTTTTTT	CASLRESNTGELFF
TRBD1	NA	TRBV10-1	TRBJ1-1	TGCGCCGGCAGTGACTCGGGGACAGGGGGCCGTGCTTTCTTT	CAGSDSGTGGRAFF
TRBD2	NA	TRBV10-1	TRBJ2-3	TGCGCCAGCTGGACTAGCGGGGGAGGGGGAGATACGCAGTATTTT	CASWTSGGGGDTQYF
TRBD1	NA	TRBV3-1	TRBJ1-2	TGTGCCAGCAGTCACTACAGGGGGCTTGGCTACACCTTC	CASSHYRGLGYTF
NA	few	TRBV18	TRBJ1-4	TGTGCCAGCTCACCGCGACTGGGTAATGAAAAACTGTTTTTT	CASSPRLGNEKLFF
NA	few	TRBV10-3	TRBJ2-3	TGTGCCGCCCAGGGGGGCGGTTATAGCACAGATACGCAGTATTTT	CAAQGGGYSTDTQYF
NA	NA	TRBV29-1	TRBJ1-1	TGCAGCGCCGGAAGGGGGGGGAACACTGAAGCTTTCTTT	CSAGRGGNTEAFF
NA	NA	TRBV10-3	TRBJ1-1	TGTGCCATCTCCACGGGGAGGAACACTGAAGCTTTCTTT	CAISTGRNTEAFF
NA	NA	TRBV9	TRBJ2-3	TGTGCCAGCAGCCATAGCGGCTACACAGATACGCAGTATTTT	CASSHSGYTDTQYF
NA	NA	TRBV20-1	TRBJ2-3	TGCAGTGCCAATCCAGGTGATACGCAGTGTTTT	CSANPGDTQCF
NA	many	TRBV24-1	TRBJ2-1	TGTGCCACCAGTGATTTAAACGCAAATGAGCAGTTCTTC	CATSDLNANEQFF
NA	many	TRBV10-3	TRBJ1-3	TGTGCCATCAGTGAAGGGGGATCTGGAAACACCATATATTTT	CAISEGGSGNTIYF
NA	NA	TRBV11-2	TRBJ2-7	TGTGCCAGCAGCTTATCATACGAGAAGTACTTC	CASSLSYEKYF
NA	NA	TRBV29-1	TRBJ1-5	TGCAGCGCCAACGATCAGCCCCAGCATTTT	CSANDQPQHF
TRBD2	NA	TRBV9	TRBJ2-2	TGTGCCAGCAGCTCACGAGCGGGAGAGAATACCGGGGAGCTGTTTTTT	CASSSRAGENTGELFF
NA	NA	TRBV6-5	TRBJ1-2	TGTGCCAGCAGTCAACCTCTTGGAGGGACAAACTATGGCTACACCTTC	CASSQPLGGTNYGYTF
NA	NA	TRBV10-3	TRBJ1-5	TGTGCCATCAGTGGCCAAGGAGGGGGCAATCAGCCCCAGCATTTT	CAISGQGGGNQPQHF
NA	NA	TRBV7-2	TRBJ2-7	TGTGCCAGCAGCTTGGCAGGTCGATCCTACGAGCAGTACTTC	CASSLAGRSYEQYF
TRBD2	NA	TRBV20-1	TRBJ2-1	TGCAGTGGTGGCCCTAGCGGGAGGCCCTACAATGAGCAGTTCTTC	CSGGPSGRPYNEQFF
TRBD1	NA	TRBV6-5	TRBJ2-3	TGTGCCAGCAGTCAACAGGGGAGACTGACGCAGTATTTT	CASSQQGRLTQYF
NA	NA	TRBV29-1	TRBJ1-1	TGCAGCGTTGGACAATCCTTAGACACTGAAGCTTTCTTT	CSVGQSLDTEAFF
TRBD2	NA	TRBV20-1	TRBJ2-7	TGCAGTGCTAGACAGGCTAGCGGGAGGGCCGGAATGTTACAGCAGTACTTC	CSARQASGRAGMLQQYF
NA	few	TRBV19	TRBJ2-2	TGTGCCAGTAGTATCGGGTTGCCGGGGGAGCTGTTTTTT	CASSIGLPGELFF
NA	NA	TRBV9	TRBJ1-2	TGTGCCAGCAGCTCCCATCGGAGGGGTCAAAATTATGGCTACACCTTC	CASSSHRRGQNYGYTF
NA	NA	TRBV6-6	TRBJ2-7	TGTGCCAGCAGCCAGGGAGTATACGAGCAGTACTTC	CASSQGVYEQYF
NA	few	TRBV27	TRBJ1-6	TGTGCCAGCAGTCGGACCTTCTCACCCCTCCACTTT	CASSRTFSPLHF
NA	NA	TRBV4-1	TRBJ2-1	TGCGCCAGCAGCCAAGATGGGACGCCGTACAATGAGCAGTTCTTC	CASSQDGTPYNEQFF
NA	few	TRBV24-1	TRBJ2-2	TGTGCCACCAGTGATGCAGCGACAGACCCCGGGGAGCTGTTTTTT	CATSDAATDPGELFF
NA	NA	TRBV10-3	TRBJ1-1	TGTGCCATCAACCGACAGAGGGGTGTTGGTACCACTGAAGCTTTCTTT	CAINRQRGVGTTEAFF
NA	many	TRBV2	TRBJ1-5	TGTGCCAGCAGTTGGGGCCATAGCAATCAGCCCCAGCATTTT	CASSWGHSNQPQHF
TRBD2	NA	TRBV5-4	TRBJ2-5	TGTGCCAGCAGCTTGTTTACGGGAGGGGGTGAGACCCAGTACTTC	CASSLFTGGGETQYF
TRBD1	NA	TRBV20-1	TRBJ1-1	TGCAGTGCTAGGGTCTCAGGGGGCAGTGGCACTGAAGCTTTCTTT	CSARVSGGSGTEAFF
TRBD1	NA	TRBV19	TRBJ1-6	TGTGCCAGCGCCGGGACAGGGAATTCACCCCTCCACTTT	CASAGTGNSPLHF
NA	NA	TRBV20-1	TRBJ1-1	TGCAGTGCTAGAGACGGCCTTGAAGCTTTCTTT	CSARDGLEAFF
NA	NA	TRBV6-6	TRBJ2-1	TGTGCCAGCAGTTACCCATCCGGGACCAGCCTTAATGAGCAGTTCTTC	CASSYPSGTSLNEQFF
NA	NA	TRBV21-1	TRBJ2-5	TGTGCCAGCCGTATAAGGGTCTTCCAAGAGACCCAGTACTTC	CASRIRVFQETQYF
NA	few	TRBV7-2	TRBJ2-1	TGTGCTAGCAGCTCCCAGACTAGAGTCAGAAATGAGCAGTTCTTC	CASSSQTRVRNEQFF
NA	NA	TRBV7-9	TRBJ1-6	TGTGCCAGCAGCCGAACTGACACCAAGGGTTCACCCCTCCACTTT	CASSRTDTKGSPLHF
NA	NA	TRBV6-2/TRBV6-3	TRBJ2-5	TGTGCCAGCAGAGAGCACAGCGGGCAAGAGACCCAGTACTTC	CASREHSGQETQYF
NA	NA	TRBV19	TRBJ2-1	TGTGCCAGTAGTATAGGAGGGGCGGGAAGCTCCTACAATGAGCAGTTCTTC	CASSIGGAGSSYNEQFF
NA	NA	TRBV5-4	TRBJ2-6	TGTGCCAGCAGCTCTAGAGACTCTGGGGCCAACGTCCTGACTTTC	CASSSRDSGANVLTF
NA	many	TRBV5-1	TRBJ1-5	TGCGCCAGCAGCGAAGGGTCGGGGAAGTGGCAGCCCCAGCATTTT	CASSEGSGKWQPQHF
TRBD1	many	TRBV5-6	TRBJ1-2	TGTGCCAGCAGCTTGTGGACAGGGTCCGACGGCTACACCTTC	CASSLWTGSDGYTF
NA	NA	TRBV5-1	TRBJ2-3	TGCGCCAGCAGCTTGTCAGGGGCAGGAGATACGCAGTATTTT	CASSLSGAGDTQYF
NA	NA	TRBV19	TRBJ1-2	TGTGCCAGTAGTATCCCCGCCCGGCCCTACACCTTC	CASSIPARPYTF
NA	NA	TRBV7-9	TRBJ1-1	TGTGCCAGCGCAGGGTCGGACACTGAAGCTTTCTTT	CASAGSDTEAFF
NA	few	TRBV2	TRBJ1-1	TGTGCCAGCCCCAGCGGTTACACTGAAGCTTTCTTT	CASPSGYTEAFF
NA	few	TRBV12-3/TRBV12-4	TRBJ1-1	TGTGCCAGCAGTTTATCACCAGTTCCTAAAGCTTTCTTT	CASSLSPVPKAFF
NA	NA	TRBV29-1	TRBJ1-2	TGCAGCGTGCATAGGACGGGCGTCTATGGCTACACCTTC	CSVHRTGVYGYTF
TRBD1	NA	TRBV7-9	TRBJ1-1	TGTGCCAACAGCAGAACGAGGGACAGCGGCACTGAAGCCTTCTTT	CANSRTRDSGTEAFF